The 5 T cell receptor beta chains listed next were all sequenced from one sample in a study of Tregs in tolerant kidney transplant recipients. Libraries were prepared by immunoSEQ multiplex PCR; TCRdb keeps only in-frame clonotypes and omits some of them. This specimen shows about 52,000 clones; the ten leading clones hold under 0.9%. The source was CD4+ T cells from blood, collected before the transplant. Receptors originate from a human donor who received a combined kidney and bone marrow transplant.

CDR3 DNA (partial): TGTGCCAGCAACTTGCCGGGGGTAGACACTGAA. Translated: CASNLPGVDTE. From start to end, the CDR3 is CASNLPGVDTEAFF. The chain is built from TRBV7-9 and TRBJ1-1, with D possibly being TRBD1 (5 bases). The read halts 3 residues ahead of the CDR3 end, with the missing end drawn from the germline J gene. The CDR3 is made up of 14 amino acids. V was pared by 7 bases and J by 3 bases, with 15 bases between. The germline V gene encodes CDR1 SEHNR and CDR2 FQNEAQ (reference sequence). The full variable domain, in which reference TRBV7-9 and TRBJ1-1 provide the parts outside the CDR3, is DTGVSQNPRHKITKRGQNVTFRCDPISEHNRLYWYRQTLGQGPEFLTYFQNEAQLEKSRLLSDRFSAERPKGSFSTLEIQRTEQGDSAMYLCASNLPGVDTEAFFGQGTRLTVV.

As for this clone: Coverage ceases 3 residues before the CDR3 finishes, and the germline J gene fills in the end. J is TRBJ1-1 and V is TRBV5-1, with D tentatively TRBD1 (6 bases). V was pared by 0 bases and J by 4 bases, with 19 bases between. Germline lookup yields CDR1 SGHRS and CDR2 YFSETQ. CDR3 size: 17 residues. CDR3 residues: CASSLGATGILSTEAFF. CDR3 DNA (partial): TGCGCCAGCAGCTTGGGGGCTACAGGGATTCTGAGCACTGAA.

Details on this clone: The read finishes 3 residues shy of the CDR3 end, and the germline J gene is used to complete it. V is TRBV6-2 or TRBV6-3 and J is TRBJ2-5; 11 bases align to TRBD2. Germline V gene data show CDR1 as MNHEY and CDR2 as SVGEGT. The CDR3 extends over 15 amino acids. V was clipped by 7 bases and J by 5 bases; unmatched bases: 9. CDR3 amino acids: CASNLIAGGRETQYF. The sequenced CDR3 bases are TGTGCCAGCAACCTAATAGCGGGAGGGCGGGAGACC.

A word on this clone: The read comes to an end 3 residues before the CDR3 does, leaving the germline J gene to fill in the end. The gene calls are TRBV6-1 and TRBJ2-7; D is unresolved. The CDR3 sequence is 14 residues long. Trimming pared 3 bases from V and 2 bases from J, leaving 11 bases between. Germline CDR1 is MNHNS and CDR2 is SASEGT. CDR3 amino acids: CASSDRQVTYEQYF. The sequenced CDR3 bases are TGTGCCAGCAGTGATCGCCAGGTAACCTACGAG.

The CDR3 region is CASSPISTSSYEQYF. CDR3 DNA, as far as it was read: TGTGCCAGCTCACCGATTTCGACTAGCTCCTACGAG. The genes are TRBV18 and TRBJ2-7; possible D gene TRBD2, 6 bases. From the germline J gene comes the end of the CDR3, since the read stops 3 residues before it. Between the trimmed V and J ends, which lost 3 bases and 0 bases, there was a span of 12 bases. The CDR3 has 15 amino acids. The germline V gene has CDR1 KGHSH and CDR2 LQKENI.